This is a list of T cell receptor beta chains from one sample in a study of radiotherapy plus CTLA-4 blockade in lung cancer. Produced via immunoSEQ multiplex PCR; TCRdb's table is partial and in-frame only. The data show 75,000 to 100,000 clones, about 90% seen once. The sequences come from peripheral blood, collected from a patient treated with radiotherapy plus ipilimumab. The source of these receptors is a human donor with non-small cell lung cancer that progressed on radiotherapy plus ipilimumab. Each CDR3 is given without its conserved first and last residue. Part of the rows lack a size; the others show once, few, many or a class for expanded clones.

clone_size: -; v_call: TRBV7-8; cdr3_aa: ASSSGPASYGYT
clone_size: -; v_call: TRBV5-6; cdr3_aa: ASTSLPGANVLT
clone_size: -; v_call: TRBV28; cdr3_aa: ASRPASTEAF
clone_size: -; v_call: TRBV5-8; cdr3_aa: ASSYTGVRGGELF
clone_size: -; v_call: TRBV11-3; cdr3_aa: ASKRDSSYNEQF
clone_size: -; v_call: TRBV5-1; cdr3_aa: ASSSTTITSGNTIY
clone_size: -; v_call: TRBV10-2; cdr3_aa: ASRHGTGRGTGELF
clone_size: few; v_call: TRBV19; cdr3_aa: ASKGYTEAF
clone_size: once; v_call: TRBV2; cdr3_aa: ASSSPLATQY
clone_size: -; v_call: TRBV7-3; cdr3_aa: ASSLTGGRMTMSGQF
clone_size: -; v_call: TRBV18; cdr3_aa: ASSPPSGTRNEQF
clone_size: -; v_call: TRBV10-1; cdr3_aa: ASSESVQIGEKLF
clone_size: -; v_call: TRBV6-1; cdr3_aa: ASSRRGTGPDTQY
clone_size: -; v_call: TRBV2; cdr3_aa: ASRDWTMNTEAF
clone_size: -; v_call: TRBV2; cdr3_aa: ASSELGAGKTEAF
clone_size: few; v_call: TRBV4-1; cdr3_aa: ASSQDTAFNTEAF
clone_size: -; v_call: TRBV27; cdr3_aa: ASSPRMNTEAF
clone_size: -; v_call: TRBV2; cdr3_aa: ASSIQETQY
clone_size: -; v_call: TRBV11-2; cdr3_aa: ASNSGKSSYNEQF
clone_size: few; v_call: TRBV5-1; cdr3_aa: ASSPSGLAPGYTGELF
clone_size: -; v_call: TRBV2; cdr3_aa: ATRSGASYNEQF
clone_size: -; v_call: TRBV7-3; cdr3_aa: ASSPDSNYGYT
clone_size: -; v_call: TRBV5-1; cdr3_aa: ASSGGTSGNQAYNEQF
clone_size: -; v_call: TRBV11-3; cdr3_aa: ASSLDAGSGEEAF
clone_size: -; v_call: TRBV9; cdr3_aa: ASSVDTHREYGYT
clone_size: -; v_call: TRBV6-6; cdr3_aa: ATNGGEYNEQF
clone_size: -; v_call: TRBV4-1; cdr3_aa: ASSQGVSGPGDYGYT
clone_size: -; v_call: TRBV6-6; cdr3_aa: ASRHLAGGTDTQY
clone_size: -; v_call: TRBV2; cdr3_aa: ASSAEFLDGYT
clone_size: -; v_call: TRBV7-8; cdr3_aa: ASSLEVDTQY
clone_size: -; v_call: TRBV2; cdr3_aa: ASSELALAGRSSYNEQF
clone_size: -; v_call: TRBV5-4; cdr3_aa: ASSLEVLANEQY